Below, 3 T cell receptor beta chains from the same sample are listed, as sequenced in a study of CD8 T cells in ankylosing spondylitis (dated by TCRdb to about 2017). Receptor amplification or capture employed 5' RACE. These reads were obtained on an Illumina HiSeq 2500. TCRdb itself trimmed the public reads at Q25 with fastp, ran MiXCR and retained productive beta chains. When rows share a CDR3 protein, they turn into one entry using the most common DNA and genes. This sample lists 250,000 or so distinct CDR3 sequences; more than 20% were detected once. Together, the top ten hold approximately 0.61% of the sample. Sequencing was carried out using blood, either unsorted or a sorted T cell fraction (not recorded which). Source of these receptors: a male donor with ankylosing spondylitis or in good health (not recorded which).

This clonotype was detected only a few times. The J gene is TRBJ2-6, the V gene TRBV20-1, with TRBD1 matching over 9 bases. Germline CDR1 reads DFQATT; CDR2 reads SNEGSKA (reference sequence). J lost 3 bases, V lost 4 bases, and 4 bases had no gene match. This CDR3 is 15 amino acids long. CDR3: CSAIGQGFGANVLTF. In nucleotides, the CDR3 is TGCAGTGCTATCGGACAGGGGTTTGGGGCCAACGTCCTGACTTTC.

This clonotype was counted only a few times. The chain uses TRBV29-1 and TRBJ2-7; D unclear. This CDR3 is 14 amino acids long. V was pared by 0 bases and J by 3 bases, with 12 bases between. Germline loops: CDR1 SQVTM, CDR2 ANQGSEA. CDR3 in amino acids: CSVEDPTWSYEQYF. The CDR3 coding sequence is TGCAGCGTTGAAGATCCCACGTGGAGCTACGAGCAGTACTTC.

The chain recombines TRBV7-6 with TRBJ1-1; D remains ambiguous. Trimming took off 1 base at V and 6 bases at J, with 9 bases between the two ends. The CDR3 is made up of 13 amino acids. Germline loops: CDR1 SGHVS, CDR2 FNYEAQ. The CDR3 loop is CASSLVGRAEAFF. The DNA for the CDR3 is TGTGCCAGCAGCTTAGTCGGTAGGGCTGAAGCTTTCTTT.